Sequencing of this T cell receptor beta chain was carried out in a study of blood T cell repertoires in COVID-19. The overall study: Whether acute or convalescent, the COVID-19 samples came from the United States, Italy and Spain. T cells, B-cell-depleted T cells, or PBMCs provided the cDNA or gDNA that served as material.

How the authors handled the data: Researchers report that nucleated cell counts were estimated from reference gene primer amplification. Clones were read by immunoSEQ multiplex PCR, and TCRdb kept only the in-frame ones, dropping some. V and J calls plus clone size are reproduced from that table; the DNA served to infer D and trimming. Of 200,000 to 300,000 clones in the sample, about 90% were seen once. The TCR was taken from a woman in her twenties or thirties who had recovered from COVID-19. The specimen was peripheral blood.

The CDR3 reads CASSPRQVGNTIYF. In DNA, the CDR3 is TGTGCCAGCAGCCCAAGACAGGTTGGAAACACCATATATTTT. The chain couples TRBV6-5 to TRBJ1-3, with a weak D call TRBD1 (6 bases). Germline V lookup: CDR1 MNHEY, CDR2 SVGAGI. Between the trimmed V and J ends, which lost 6 bases and 3 bases, there was a span of 12 bases. The CDR3 is made up of 14 amino acids.